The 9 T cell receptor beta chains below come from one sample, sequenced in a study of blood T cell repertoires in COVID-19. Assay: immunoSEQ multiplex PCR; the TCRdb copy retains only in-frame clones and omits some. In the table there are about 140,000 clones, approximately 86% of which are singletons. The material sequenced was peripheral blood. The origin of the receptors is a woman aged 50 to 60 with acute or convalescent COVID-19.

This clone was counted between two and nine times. This CDR3 is CASIRDGKGDYGYTF. The CDR3 coding sequence is TGTGCCAGTATACGGGACGGCAAGGGGGACTATGGCTACACCTTC. The chain joins TRBV19 to TRBJ1-2; possible D gene TRBD1, 6 bases. CDR1 and CDR2 (germline): LNHDA, SQIVND (reference sequence). The CDR3 sequence is 15 residues long. V lost 7 bases and J 3 bases, leaving 18 bases between the germline ends.

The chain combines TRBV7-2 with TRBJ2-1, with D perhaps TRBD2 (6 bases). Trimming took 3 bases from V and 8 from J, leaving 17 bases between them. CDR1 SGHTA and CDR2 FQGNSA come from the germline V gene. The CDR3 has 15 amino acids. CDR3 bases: TGTGCCAGCAGCTTGTCCCGGGAGAGAAAAGATGAGCAGTTCTTC. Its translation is CASSLSRERKDEQFF.

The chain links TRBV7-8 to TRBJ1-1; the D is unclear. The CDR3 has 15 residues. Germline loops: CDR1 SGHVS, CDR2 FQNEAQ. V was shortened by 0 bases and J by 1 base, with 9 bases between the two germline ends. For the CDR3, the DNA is TGTGCCAGCAGCTTAGCGCTTGATAGGAACACTGAAGCTTTCTTT. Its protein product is CASSLALDRNTEAFF.

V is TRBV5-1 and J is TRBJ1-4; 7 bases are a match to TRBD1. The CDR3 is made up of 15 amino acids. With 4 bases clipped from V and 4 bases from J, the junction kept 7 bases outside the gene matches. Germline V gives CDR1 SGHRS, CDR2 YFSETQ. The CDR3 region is CASSRVTGNNEKLFF. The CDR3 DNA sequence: TGCGCCAGCAGCAGAGTGACAGGGAATAATGAAAAACTGTTTTTT.

The CDR3 sequence: CASSFSGNTEAFF. The CDR3 DNA is TGTGCCAGCAGCTTCTCCGGGAACACTGAAGCTTTCTTT. The rearrangement links TRBV7-3 to TRBJ1-1; D gene unclear. The CDR3 is 13 residues long. The ends were cut back, 3 bases at V and 1 base at J, with 6 bases in the middle. In germline, CDR1 is SGHTA, CDR2 FQGTGA.

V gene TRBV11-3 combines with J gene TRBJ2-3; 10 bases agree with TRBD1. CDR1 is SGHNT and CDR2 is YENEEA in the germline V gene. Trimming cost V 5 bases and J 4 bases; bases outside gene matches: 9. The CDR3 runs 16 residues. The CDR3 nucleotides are TGTGCCAGCAGCGCCCAGACAGGGGGCAGCGCAGATACGCAGTATTTT. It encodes CASSAQTGGSADTQYF. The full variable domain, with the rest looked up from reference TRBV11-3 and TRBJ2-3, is EAGVVQSPRYKIIEKKQPVAFWCNPISGHNTLYWYLQNLGQGPELLIRYENEEAVDDSQLPKDRFSAERLKGVDSTLKIQPAELGDSAVYLCASSAQTGGSADTQYFGPGTRLTVL.

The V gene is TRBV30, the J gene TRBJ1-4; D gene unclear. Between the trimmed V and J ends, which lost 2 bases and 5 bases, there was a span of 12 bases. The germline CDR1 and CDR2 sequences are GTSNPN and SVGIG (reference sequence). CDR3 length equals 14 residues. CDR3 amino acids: CAWSSGRLNEKLFF. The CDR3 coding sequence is TGTGCCTGGAGTAGTGGGAGGTTAAATGAAAAACTGTTTTTT. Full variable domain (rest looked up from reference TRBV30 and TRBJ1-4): SQTIHQWPATLVQPVGSPLSLECTVEGTSNPNLYWYRQAAGRGLQLLFYSVGIGQISSEVPQNLSASRPQDRQFILSSKKLLLSDSGFYLCAWSSGRLNEKLFFGSGTQLSVL.

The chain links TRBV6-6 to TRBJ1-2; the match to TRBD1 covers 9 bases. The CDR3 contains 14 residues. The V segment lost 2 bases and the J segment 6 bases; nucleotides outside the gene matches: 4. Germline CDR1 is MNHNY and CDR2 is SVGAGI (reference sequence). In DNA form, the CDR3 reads TGTGCCAGCAGTTACGGGGGACAGGGTCATGGCTACACCTTC. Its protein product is CASSYGGQGHGYTF.

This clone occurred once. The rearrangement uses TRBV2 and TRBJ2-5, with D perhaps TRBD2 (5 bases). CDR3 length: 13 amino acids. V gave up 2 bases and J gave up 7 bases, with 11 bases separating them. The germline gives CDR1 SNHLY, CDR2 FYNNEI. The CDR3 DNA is TGTGCCAGCAGTGAATCGAGCGGTGGGACCCAGTACTTC. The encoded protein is CASSESSGGTQYF.